Sequencing of this T cell receptor (beta chain) was carried out in a study of cytomegalovirus exposure and HLA in healthy donors. Whole-study results and caveats: Follow-up analysis later connected one missense variant in DCLRE1C with trimming of TCR beta V- and J-genes.

In the PCR, 60 Vbeta and 13 Jbeta primers were used. The assay was immunoSEQ multiplex PCR, and TCRdb's table has in-frame clones only and misses some. Of approximately 160,000 clones listed, approximately 84% were seen once; the top ten hold around 3.2%. In germline, CDR1 is SGDLS, CDR2 YYNGEE. The CDR3 totals 13 residues. Deletions cut 3 bases from V and 6 bases from J, with 9 bases between. Participants comprised healthy donors of bone marrow. Concerning this clone: Antigen unknown.

J is TRBJ2-2 and V is TRBV9; D unclear. The sample consisted of PBMCs. The receptor was derived from a woman between 50 and 59 years old in good health and CMV-seropositive. In DNA form, the CDR3 reads TGTGCCAGCAGCGCCCGTTTTGCCGGGGAGCTGTTTTTT. This codes for CASSARFAGELFF.